The entry below describes one T cell receptor (beta chain). The germline V gene has CDR1 SEHNR and CDR2 FQNEAQ (reference sequence). CDR3 length: 12 residues. The coding DNA is unavailable. The protocol was immunoSEQ multiplex PCR, while the TCRdb copy is restricted to in-frame clones and leaves out a portion. The sample holds 7,500 to 10,000 clones. This record belongs to a study of synovial regulatory T cells in juvenile arthritis. The sequenced sample consisted of Treg cells from blood. The subset is: remaining (HLA-DR-negative) circulating blood Treg cells. The chain joins TRBV7-9 to TRBJ2-1; absent DNA, TCRdb's TRBD2 call cannot be checked. This TCR came from a donor aged 2 to 35 with juvenile idiopathic arthritis. The CDR3 reads CASSPSGNEQFF. The variable domain in full, completed from reference TRBV7-9 and TRBJ2-1, reads DTGVSQNPRHKITKRGQNVTFRCDPISEHNRLYWYRQTLGQGPEFLTYFQNEAQLEKSRLLSDRFSAERPKGSFSTLEIQRTEQGDSAMYLCASSPSGNEQFFGPGTRLTVL.